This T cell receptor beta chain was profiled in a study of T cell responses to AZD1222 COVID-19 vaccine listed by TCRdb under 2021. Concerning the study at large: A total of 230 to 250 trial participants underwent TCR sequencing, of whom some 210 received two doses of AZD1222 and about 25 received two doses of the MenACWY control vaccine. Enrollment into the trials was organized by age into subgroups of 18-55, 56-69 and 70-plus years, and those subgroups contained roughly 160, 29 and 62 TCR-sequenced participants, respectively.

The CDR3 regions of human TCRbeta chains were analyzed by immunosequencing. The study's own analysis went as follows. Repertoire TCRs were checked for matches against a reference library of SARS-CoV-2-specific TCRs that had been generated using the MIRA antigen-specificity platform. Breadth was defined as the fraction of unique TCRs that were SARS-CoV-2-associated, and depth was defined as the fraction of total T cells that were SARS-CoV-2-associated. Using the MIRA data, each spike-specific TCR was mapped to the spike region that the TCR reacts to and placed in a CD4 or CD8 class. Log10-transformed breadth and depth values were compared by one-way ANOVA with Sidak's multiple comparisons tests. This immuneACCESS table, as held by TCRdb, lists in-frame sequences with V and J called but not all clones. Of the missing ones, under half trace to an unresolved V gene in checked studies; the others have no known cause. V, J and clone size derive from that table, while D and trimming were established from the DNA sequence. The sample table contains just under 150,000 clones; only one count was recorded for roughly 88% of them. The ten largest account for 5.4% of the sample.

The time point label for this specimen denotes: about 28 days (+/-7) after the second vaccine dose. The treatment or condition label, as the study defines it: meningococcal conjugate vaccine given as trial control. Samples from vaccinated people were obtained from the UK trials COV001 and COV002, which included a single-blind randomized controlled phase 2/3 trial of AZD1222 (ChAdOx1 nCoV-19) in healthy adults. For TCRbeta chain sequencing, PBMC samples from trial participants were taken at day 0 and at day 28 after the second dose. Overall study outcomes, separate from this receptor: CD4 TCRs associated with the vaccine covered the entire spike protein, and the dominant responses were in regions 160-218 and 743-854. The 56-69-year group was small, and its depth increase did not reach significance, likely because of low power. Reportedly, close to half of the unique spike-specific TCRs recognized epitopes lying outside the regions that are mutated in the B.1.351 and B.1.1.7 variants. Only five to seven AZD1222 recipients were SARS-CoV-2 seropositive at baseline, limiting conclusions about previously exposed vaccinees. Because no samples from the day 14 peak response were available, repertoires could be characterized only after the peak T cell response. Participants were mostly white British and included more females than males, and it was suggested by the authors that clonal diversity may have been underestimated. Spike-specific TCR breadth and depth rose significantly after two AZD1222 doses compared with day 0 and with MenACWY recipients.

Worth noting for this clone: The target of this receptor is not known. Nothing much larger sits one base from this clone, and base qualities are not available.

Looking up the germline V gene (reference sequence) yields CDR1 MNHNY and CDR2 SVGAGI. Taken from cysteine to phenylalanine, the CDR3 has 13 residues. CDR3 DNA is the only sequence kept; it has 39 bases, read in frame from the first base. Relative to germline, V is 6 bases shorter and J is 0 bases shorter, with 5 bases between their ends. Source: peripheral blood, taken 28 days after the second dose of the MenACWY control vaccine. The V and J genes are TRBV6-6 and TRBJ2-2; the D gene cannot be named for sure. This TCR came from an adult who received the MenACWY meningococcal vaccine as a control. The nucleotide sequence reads TGTGCCAGCAGCAACTCGAACACCGGGGAGCTGTTTTTT. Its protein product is CASSNSNTGELFF.